The clone carrying this TCR beta chain was picked up a small number of times. Its target is unknown. The V gene lost 2 bases and the J gene lost 0 bases, with 19 bases spanning the gap. The CDR3 extends over 19 amino acids. Germline CDR1 and CDR2: MNHEY and SVGEGT. The data derive from a study of response to subunit inactivated influenza vaccine. MiXCR was run by TCRdb on the RT-PCR reads, yielding one entry per CDR3 protein. The table includes about 500,000 distinct CDR3 sequences, 10% to 15% detected once. General observations from the study: Only a handful of new T cells, the authors suggested, are recruited with each seasonal influenza vaccination.

This chain uses TRBV6-2 or TRBV6-3 with TRBJ2-2, with D perhaps TRBD2 (6 bases). The source material was PBMCs from blood, sampled more than 35 days after vaccination. The clonotype originates from a man aged 50 or older who received an inactivated influenza vaccine. CDR3 bases: TGTGCCAGCAGTTACCAGTCCTGGGACTTCCAAACGAACACCGGGGAGCTGTTTTTT. Translated: CASSYQSWDFQTNTGELFF.